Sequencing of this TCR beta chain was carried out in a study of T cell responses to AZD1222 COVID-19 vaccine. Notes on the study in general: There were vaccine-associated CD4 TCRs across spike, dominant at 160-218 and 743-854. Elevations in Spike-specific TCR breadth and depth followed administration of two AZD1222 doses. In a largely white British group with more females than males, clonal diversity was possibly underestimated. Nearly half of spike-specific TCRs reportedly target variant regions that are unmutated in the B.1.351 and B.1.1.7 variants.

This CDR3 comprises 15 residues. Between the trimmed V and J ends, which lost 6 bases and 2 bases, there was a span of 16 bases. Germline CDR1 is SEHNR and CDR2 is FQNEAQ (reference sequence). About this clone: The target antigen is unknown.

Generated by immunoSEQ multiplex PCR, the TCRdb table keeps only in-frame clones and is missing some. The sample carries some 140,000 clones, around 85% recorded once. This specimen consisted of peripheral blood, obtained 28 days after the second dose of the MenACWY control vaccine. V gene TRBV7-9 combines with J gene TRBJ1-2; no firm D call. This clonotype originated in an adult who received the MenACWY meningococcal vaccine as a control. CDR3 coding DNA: TGTGCCAGCAGACCGGGTTCCCAGACCAACTATGGCTACACCTTC. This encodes CASRPGSQTNYGYTF.